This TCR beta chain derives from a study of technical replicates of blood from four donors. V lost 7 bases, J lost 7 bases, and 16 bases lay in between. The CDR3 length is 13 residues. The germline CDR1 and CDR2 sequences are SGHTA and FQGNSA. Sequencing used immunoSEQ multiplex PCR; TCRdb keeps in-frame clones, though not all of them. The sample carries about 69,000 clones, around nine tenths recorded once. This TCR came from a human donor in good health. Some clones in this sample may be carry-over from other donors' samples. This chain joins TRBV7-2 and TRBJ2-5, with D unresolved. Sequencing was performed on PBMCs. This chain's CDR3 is CASTLSPPGTQYF. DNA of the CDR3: TGTGCCAGCACCCTCTCACCACCCGGGACCCAGTACTTC.